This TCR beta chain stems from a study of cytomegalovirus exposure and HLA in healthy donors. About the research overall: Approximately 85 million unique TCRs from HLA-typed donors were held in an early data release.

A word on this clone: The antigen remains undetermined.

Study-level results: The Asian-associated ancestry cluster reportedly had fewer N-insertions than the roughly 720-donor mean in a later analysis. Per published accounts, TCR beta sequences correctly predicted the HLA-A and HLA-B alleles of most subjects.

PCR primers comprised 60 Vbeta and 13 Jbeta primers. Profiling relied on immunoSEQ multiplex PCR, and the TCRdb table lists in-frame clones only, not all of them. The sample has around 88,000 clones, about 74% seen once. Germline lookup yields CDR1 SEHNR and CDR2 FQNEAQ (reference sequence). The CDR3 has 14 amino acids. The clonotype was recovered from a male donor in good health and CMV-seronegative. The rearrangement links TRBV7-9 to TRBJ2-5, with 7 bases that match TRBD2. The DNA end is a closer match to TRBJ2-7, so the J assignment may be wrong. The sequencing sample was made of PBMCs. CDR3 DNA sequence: TGTGCCAGCAGCTTAGTGGGCGGGAGCTACGAGCAGTACTTC. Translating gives CASSLVGGSYEQYF.